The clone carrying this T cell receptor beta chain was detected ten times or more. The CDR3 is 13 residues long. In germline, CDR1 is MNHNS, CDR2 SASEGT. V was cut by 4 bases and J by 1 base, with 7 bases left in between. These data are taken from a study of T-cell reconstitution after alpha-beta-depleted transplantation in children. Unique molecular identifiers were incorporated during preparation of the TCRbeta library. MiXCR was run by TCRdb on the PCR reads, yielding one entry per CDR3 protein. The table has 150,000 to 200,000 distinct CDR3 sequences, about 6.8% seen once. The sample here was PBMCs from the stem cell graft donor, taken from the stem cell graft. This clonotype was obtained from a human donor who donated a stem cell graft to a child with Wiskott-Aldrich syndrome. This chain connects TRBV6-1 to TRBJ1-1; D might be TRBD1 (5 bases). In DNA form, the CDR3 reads TGTGCCAGCAGTGTAGGGGAGAACACTGAAGCTTTCTTT. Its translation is CASSVGENTEAFF.